This T cell receptor (beta chain) was recorded in a study of CD8 T cells in ankylosing spondylitis. General study results and limits: Among TCR beta sequences, a motif of several highly homologous variants appeared characteristic of ankylosing spondylitis blood. Before this, some motif variants had been reported in reactive arthritis synovial fluid and blood. From matched ankylosing spondylitis synovial fluid, disease-linked clones were reportedly recovered at significantly enriched levels.

TCRdb reanalysed the 5' RACE reads using MiXCR and keeps one entry per CDR3 protein. The sample lists around 770,000 distinct CDR3 sequences, roughly 19% occurring once. Germline V gene sequence: CDR1 MNHNS, CDR2 SASEGT. There are 15 residues in the CDR3. Losses at the gene ends were 3 bases for V and 4 bases for J; bases not matched to a gene: 8. For this clonotype: Its antigen is as yet unknown.

What was sequenced was blood, either unsorted or a sorted T cell fraction (not recorded which). The TCR sequence derives from a male donor with ankylosing spondylitis. The chain recombines TRBV6-1 with TRBJ1-2, with TRBD1 matching over 7 bases. CDR3: CASSEWGQNLYGYTF. Here the CDR3 DNA reads TGTGCCAGCAGTGAGTGGGGACAGAACCTCTATGGCTACACCTTC.